This T cell receptor beta chain derives from a study of shared clonotypes between healthy human individuals. As for the study in general: Three plates were used per donor for CD4 naive, three for CD4 memory, two for CD8 naive and one for CD8 memory.

To note about this clone: Its antigen is currently unknown.

The investigators split CD4+ cells into a CD45RA+ naive subset and a CD45RA-negative memory subset. Whole-study results and caveats: Clonotypes that were shared across a handful of donors made up approximately 5% of naive CD4 clonotypes. In general, naive subsets displayed greater estimated richness than memory subsets did.

Clones were read by immunoSEQ multiplex PCR, and TCRdb kept only the in-frame ones, dropping some. The table includes about 2.4 million clones, roughly 93% detected once. The receptor comes from a man aged 18-30 years in good health. Some clones in this sample may be carry-over from other donors' samples. The sample comprised naive CD4+ T cells from PBMCs. The subset here: CD45RA+ positively selected.

The CDR3: CASSRSGQGLAKHIQYF. The CDR3 DNA reads as TGTGCCAGCAGCCGATCGGGACAGGGCCTCGCAAAACACATTCAGTACTTC. This chain joins TRBV7-9 and TRBJ2-4, with 9 bases lining up with TRBD1. Trimming at V came to 5 bases and at J to 8 bases, leaving 16 bases not matched to a gene. Per germline, CDR1 SEHNR and CDR2 FQNEAQ (reference sequence). The length of the CDR3 is 17 residues.